Considering frequency, the clone carrying this T cell receptor (beta chain) is medium-sized (0.01 to 0.1%). Its target is unknown. The data are from a study of T cell clusters in autoimmune cytopenias. Points from the study as a whole: Compared with active autoimmune hepatitis patients, healthy donors showed approximately 3-fold more exclusive TRB clusters. TRB repertoire shifts in secondary cytopenia and chronic lymphocytic leukemia mostly reflected lymphoma, not autoimmunity. Primary autoimmune cytopenia patients seemingly lacked the physiological T cell clusters found in healthy donors. Functional roles of the in silico T cell clusters still await experimental validation.

The CDR3 extends over 15 amino acids. The germline V gene has CDR1 SGHVS and CDR2 FNYEAQ. TRB amplification used 250 ng of peripheral blood genomic DNA. TRB was amplified by touch-down multiplex PCR, primer pools A and B combined. TCRdb reprocessed the multiplex PCR reads; each CDR3 protein has one entry and no DNA is given. Recorded here are some 4,000 distinct CDR3 sequences; the top ten clones represent roughly 17%. The chain combines TRBV7-6 with TRBJ2-7; the TRBD1 assignment by TCRdb is unverifiable without DNA. This TCR came from a human donor with an autoimmune cytopenia or autoimmune hepatitis (not recorded which). The specimen was peripheral blood. This CDR3 reads CASSSLRTGRGEQYF.